This is a list of T cell receptor beta chains from one sample in a study of T cell repertoires in cytomegalovirus infection. One entry per CDR3 protein, called by TCRdb with MiXCR from the reads. This sample has under 200,000 distinct CDR3 sequences, with roughly a sixth found just once. Sequencing was done on a sample of CD8+ T cells from PBMCs. The origin of the receptors is a human donor in good health (CMV status not recorded). Some clones in this sample may be carry-over from other donors' samples. The CDR3 runs from the conserved cysteine through the conserved F or W. The D gene is left open where the match is weak. A clone size is listed for some rows: how often the clone was seen (once, few, many), or a class if it is expanded.

v_call,clone_size,d_call,j_call,cdr3_aa,cdr3_nt
TRBV27,-,-,TRBJ2-1,CASRISGTPYNEQFF,TGTGCCAGCCGTATCTCCGGGACTCCCTACAATGAGCAGTTCTTC
TRBV28,few,TRBD1,TRBJ2-7,CASSHQGVHF,TGTGCCAGCAGTCACCAGGGGGTTCACTTC
TRBV20-1,-,-,TRBJ1-1,CSASRGEGTEAFF,TGCAGTGCTAGCAGAGGGGAGGGAACTGAAGCTTTCTTT
TRBV13,few,-,TRBJ1-4,CASSLLAATNEKLFF,TGTGCCAGCAGCCTTTTGGCCGCAACTAATGAAAAACTGTTTTTT
TRBV7-9,-,-,TRBJ1-2,CASRSGGSNYGYTF,TGTGCCAGCAGGTCGGGTGGTTCTAACTATGGCTACACCTTC
TRBV4-1,few,-,TRBJ2-7,CASSLDIAYEQYF,TGCGCCAGCAGCCTGGACATTGCCTACGAGCAGTACTTC
TRBV12-3/TRBV12-4,few,-,TRBJ2-3,CASKGPAQYF,TGTGCCAGCAAGGGTCCGGCGCAGTATTTT
TRBV6-2/TRBV6-3,few,-,TRBJ2-7,CASSYGGTAEQYF,TGTGCCAGCAGTTACGGAGGGACAGCCGAGCAGTACTTC
TRBV11-2,-,-,TRBJ2-7,CASSLGFGRHEQYF,TGTGCCAGCAGCTTAGGCTTCGGGAGACACGAGCAGTACTTC
TRBV4-2,few,-,TRBJ1-1,CASSQDGRQSAFF,TGTGCCAGCAGCCAAGATGGGAGACAAAGTGCTTTCTTT